This note documents a single T cell receptor beta chain sequence. The data originate from a study of T cells in Graves' hyperthyroidism and ophthalmopathy. This CDR3 is 15 amino acids long. The germline gives CDR1 MNHEY, CDR2 SVGEGT. V was clipped by 0 bases and J by 0 bases; unmatched bases: 2. Authors of the study amplified TCR beta CDR3 regions from RNA transcripts. Primed by the HTBI set, a first-round RT-PCR was run on the TCR CDR3. TCRdb itself ran the multiplex PCR reads through MiXCR, one entry per CDR3 protein. The table has about 640,000 distinct CDR3 sequences, roughly 15% seen once; the top ten hold around an eighth.

The origin of this receptor is a woman aged 45-65 years with Graves' ophthalmopathy. Sequences were obtained from blood. This chain joins TRBV6-2 or TRBV6-3 and TRBJ2-7, with 7 nucleotides matching TRBD2. The CDR3 region is CASSYSRGSSYEQYF. The CDR3, as DNA: TGTGCCAGCAGTTACTCGCGGGGGAGCTCCTACGAGCAGTACTTC.